Following are 23 T cell receptor beta chains from one sample sequenced in a study of T-cell reconstitution after alpha-beta-depleted transplantation in children. The authors prepared the TCRbeta library with unique molecular identifiers. Using its own MiXCR run on the PCR reads, TCRdb lists one record per CDR3 protein. The sample consists of approximately 98,000 distinct CDR3 sequences, 5.5% to 6.5% of them appearing once. The sequencing here drew on PBMCs, mostly from graft donor cells, taken 360 days after TCRalphabeta/CD19-depleted stem cell transplant. The receptors were gathered from a male patient between 2 and 15 years old who had a stem cell transplant for acute lymphoblastic leukemia, so the T cells may come from the graft donor.

This clonotype was detected a few times. This sequence joins TRBV2 and TRBJ2-7; 9 bases line up with TRBD1. V shed 6 bases, J shed 4 bases, and the junction held 7 bases outside the gene matches. The CDR3 covers 14 residues. In germline, CDR1 is SNHLY, CDR2 FYNNEI. CDR3 sequence: CASRAGTGLYEQYF. The CDR3 DNA is TGTGCCAGCAGAGCCGGGACAGGGTTGTACGAGCAGTACTTC.

This clonotype was counted many times. The gene calls are TRBV7-2 and TRBJ2-3, with no clear D. The ends were cut back, 1 base at V and 0 bases at J, with 14 bases in the middle. Per germline, CDR1 SGHTA and CDR2 FQGNSA. CDR3 length equals 17 residues. This chain's CDR3 is CASSLDWFSSSTDTQYF. The CDR3 nucleotides read TGTGCCAGCAGCTTAGACTGGTTTAGCTCTAGCACAGATACGCAGTATTTT.

This clonotype was seen ten or more times. The chain couples TRBV15 to TRBJ2-5, with D tentatively TRBD2 (5 bases). The germline V gene has CDR1 LNHNV and CDR2 YYDKDF (reference sequence). V was trimmed by 0 bases and J by 3 bases, leaving 8 bases between them. The CDR3 spans 14 residues. CDR3 in DNA: TGTGCCACCAGCAGAGATTTGAGGGAAGAGACCCAGTACTTC. Protein: CATSRDLREETQYF.

This clonotype occurred a few times. The chain joins TRBV12-3 or TRBV12-4 to TRBJ1-1, with 9 bases matching TRBD1. The V gene end was trimmed by 6 bases and the J gene end by 1 base; junction bases not matched to a gene: 12. This CDR3 has 17 residues. CDR3: CASSSGTGRTSNTEAFF. Written as DNA, the CDR3 is TGTGCCAGCAGCTCGGGGACAGGGAGAACCTCGAACACTGAAGCTTTCTTT.

In its sample, this clonotype was seen a few times. The chain uses TRBV6-5 and TRBJ1-4; a weak D match, TRBD1 (5 bases). The V end lost 2 bases, the J end lost 5 bases, and 9 bases lay between the germline ends. CDR1 is MNHEY and CDR2 is SVGAGI in the germline V gene. This CDR3 is built from 14 residues. CDR3 in DNA: TGTGCCAGCAGTTACCAGGGCCGGAATGAAAAACTGTTTTTT. This translates into CASSYQGRNEKLFF.

This clonotype was seen ten or more times. This chain uses TRBV20-1 with TRBJ2-7; 11 bases line up with TRBD1. CDR1 and CDR2 (germline): DFQATT, SNEGSKA (reference sequence). V was pared by 6 bases and J by 5 bases, with 12 bases of the junction left unmatched. This CDR3 region has 15 residues. The chain's CDR3 is CSAGQGALLSDEQYF. The CDR3 DNA is TGCAGTGCCGGACAGGGGGCGCTGCTGTCCGACGAGCAGTACTTC.

This clonotype was detected many times. The chain has TRBV29-1 and TRBJ2-2, with 7 bases fitting TRBD2. This CDR3 is 15 amino acids long. Losses at the gene ends were 4 bases for V and 7 bases for J; bases not matched to a gene: 12. Germline CDR1 SQVTM, CDR2 ANQGSEA. The CDR3, as DNA: TGCAGCGTTGGTCTAGCGGAGTCGTGGGGCGGGGAGCTGTTTTTT. Protein: CSVGLAESWGGELFF.

This clonotype was found a few times. V is TRBV4-1 and J is TRBJ2-7, with D possibly TRBD2 on 6 matching bases. Per germline, CDR1 MGHRA and CDR2 YSYEKL. The CDR3 consists of 12 residues. V lost 1 base and J lost 7, with 8 bases in between. CDR3 DNA sequence: TGCGCCAGCAGCCAAGGGAGGGGTGAGCAGTACTTC. Protein product: CASSQGRGEQYF.

This clonotype was seen a handful of times. This chain joins TRBV11-2 and TRBJ1-2, with D uncertain. Per the germline V gene, CDR1 is SGHAT and CDR2 is FQNNGV. The CDR3 totals 13 residues. Trimming shortened V by 0 bases and J by 5 bases, and 7 bases separated the two germline ends. CDR3 bases: TGTGCCAGCAGCTTAGATCCGGAGTATGGCTACACCTTC. Its translation: CASSLDPEYGYTF. Looking up the rest from reference TRBV11-2 and TRBJ1-2 gives the full variable domain: EAGVAQSPRYKIIEKRQSVAFWCNPISGHATLYWYQQILGQGPKLLIQFQNNGVVDDSQLPKDRFSAERLKGVDSTLKIQPAKLEDSAVYLCASSLDPEYGYTFGSGTRLTVV.

In this sample, this clonotype turned up a few times. The genes are TRBV6-5 and TRBJ2-1; D might be TRBD2 (5 bases). CDR1 and CDR2 from the germline V gene are MNHEY and SVGAGI. The CDR3 loop spans 15 amino acids. With 2 bases removed from V and 6 bases from J, the gap between germline ends came to 14 bases. The CDR3 protein is CASSYDPSGGNEQFF. The CDR3 bases are TGTGCCAGCAGTTACGACCCGAGCGGAGGCAATGAGCAGTTCTTC.

This clonotype has a count of ten or more. CDR3 amino acids: CATSSALAAQETQYF. The CDR3 DNA reads TGTGCCACCAGCAGTGCACTAGCGGCCCAAGAGACCCAGTACTTC. The chain uses TRBV15 and TRBJ2-5, with 8 bases that match TRBD2. Germline V lookup: CDR1 LNHNV, CDR2 YYDKDF (reference sequence). The junction had 4 bases not matched to a gene; V was cut back by 3 bases and J by 1 base. This CDR3 is built from 15 residues.

V gene TRBV6-1 combines with J gene TRBJ2-6, with TRBD1 matching 11 bases. CDR3 length equals 18 residues. Germline-derived CDR1 and CDR2 are MNHNS and SASEGT. The V segment lost 5 bases and the J segment 2 bases; nucleotides outside the gene matches: 8. The CDR3 region has the DNA TGTGCCAGCAGTATAAGCGGGACAGGGGGGACTGGGGCCAACGTCCTGACTTTC. It codes for CASSISGTGGTGANVLTF.

This clonotype was seen a few times. This chain links TRBV7-6 with TRBJ2-2; 11 bases are a match to TRBD1. Looked up from germline, CDR1 is SGHVS and CDR2 is FNYEAQ. This CDR3 has 15 amino acids. The trim removed 4 bases at V and 5 bases at J, leaving 3 bases unmatched. CDR3 nucleotide sequence: TGTGCCAGCAGCTGGACAGGGGGCCGGACCGGGGAGCTGTTTTTT. It codes for CASSWTGGRTGELFF.

This clonotype has more than one count but fewer than ten. The J gene is TRBJ2-2, the V gene TRBV27, with TRBD1 as a possible D gene (6 bases). Trimming removed 0 bases from V and 4 bases from J, with 12 bases in between. Germline V lookup: CDR1 MNHEY, CDR2 SMNVEV (reference sequence). CDR3 length: 16 amino acids. CDR3 residues: CASSLSGQGSTGELFF. CDR3 DNA sequence: TGTGCCAGCAGTTTATCAGGGCAGGGGAGCACCGGGGAGCTGTTTTTT.

This rearrangement joins TRBV7-9 to TRBJ2-7; 7 bases agree with TRBD1. V shed 2 bases, J shed 5 bases, and the junction held 9 bases outside the gene matches. The CDR3 has 15 amino acids. The V gene's germline CDR1 is SEHNR and CDR2 FQNEAQ (reference sequence). CDR3 in amino acids: CASSLRGRLADEQYF. DNA of the CDR3: TGTGCCAGCAGCTTAAGGGGGCGGTTAGCCGACGAGCAGTACTTC.

Many counts were recorded for this clonotype. One end of the junction is discordant with germline, which a read error may explain. The V gene is TRBV9, the J gene TRBJ2-7; D gene ambiguous. Germline V gene lookup returns CDR1 SGDLS and CDR2 YYNGEE. This CDR3 has 14 residues. CDR3 residues: CASSVGRTSDEQYF. DNA of the CDR3: TGTGCCAGCAGCGTAGGAAGGACCTCCGACGAGCAGTACTTC.

This clonotype has at least ten counts. The J gene is TRBJ1-1, the V gene TRBV4-3; D gene ambiguous. CDR1 LGHNA and CDR2 YSLEER come from the germline V gene. The CDR3 runs 13 residues. Trimming shortened V by 0 bases and J by 5 bases, and 7 bases separated the two germline ends. CDR3 residues: CASSQDSRTEAFF. Here the CDR3 DNA reads TGCGCCAGCAGCCAAGATAGTAGGACTGAAGCTTTCTTT.

This clonotype came up many times. The CDR3 bases are TGTGCCACCAGCAGAGATGCGACAGGGCTGTTCCTGAACACTGAAGCTTTCTTT. Translation: CATSRDATGLFLNTEAFF. The chain is built from TRBV15 and TRBJ1-1, with TRBD1 identical over 7 bases. The CDR3 loop spans 18 amino acids. Looked up from germline, CDR1 is LNHNV and CDR2 is YYDKDF (reference sequence). The trim removed 0 bases at V and 0 bases at J, leaving 10 bases unmatched.

This clonotype was seen a handful of times. The chain employs TRBV2 and TRBJ2-7; D is unresolved. V gave up 6 bases and J gave up 2 bases, with 8 bases separating them. This CDR3 comprises 12 residues. The germline V gene encodes CDR1 SNHLY and CDR2 FYNNEI. The CDR3 nucleotides are TGTGCCAGCAGCTGGATGACCTACGAGCAGTACTTC. This gives the protein CASSWMTYEQYF.

This clonotype was seen a few times. The chain carries TRBV29-1 and TRBJ2-3; 10 positions agree with TRBD2. The CDR3 extends over 14 amino acids. V shed 3 bases and J 5 bases; nucleotides not matched to a gene: 5. Germline-derived CDR1 and CDR2 are SQVTM and ANQGSEA. The CDR3 protein is CSVDFLAGVDTQYF. DNA of the CDR3: TGCAGCGTTGATTTTCTAGCGGGAGTAGATACGCAGTATTTT.

This clonotype was counted at least ten times. CDR3 coding DNA: TGTGCCAGCAGCTTAGGTGGGACAAGCTACAATGAGCAGTTCTTC. Translating gives CASSLGGTSYNEQFF. The chain combines TRBV7-2 with TRBJ2-1; TRBD1 is a possible D gene (6 bases). CDR3 size: 15 residues. Germline V CDR1 and CDR2: SGHTA, FQGNSA. Trimming removed 1 base at V and 3 bases at J, with 10 bases between.

The genes are TRBV20-1 and TRBJ1-1, with TRBD1 as a possible D gene (5 bases). This CDR3 has 13 residues. The germline V gene encodes CDR1 DFQATT and CDR2 SNEGSKA (reference sequence). Trimming stripped 2 bases from V and 4 bases from J, with 11 bases between. The CDR3 region is CSARPQGFTEAFF. The CDR3 bases are TGCAGTGCTAGACCCCAGGGATTCACTGAAGCTTTCTTT.

This clonotype was recorded many times. This chain joins TRBV7-2 and TRBJ1-2; TRBD1 is a possible D gene (5 bases). Germline CDR1 is SGHTA and CDR2 is FQGNSA. V was cut by 1 base and J by 8 bases, with 14 bases left in between. This CDR3 is built from 14 residues. CDR3 in amino acids: CASSLGGKGKGYTF. CDR3 coding DNA: TGTGCCAGCAGCTTAGGAGGGAAGGGGAAAGGCTACACCTTC. Drawing the rest from reference TRBV7-2 and TRBJ1-2, the complete variable domain is GAGVSQSPSNKVTEKGKDVELRCDPISGHTALYWYRQSLGQGLEFLIYFQGNSAPDKSGLPSDRFSAERTGGSVSTLTIQRTQQEDSAVYLCASSLGGKGKGYTFGSGTRLTVV.